These 4 T cell receptor beta chains share one sample of origin, sequenced in a study of vaccination effects on CD4 cells after COVID-19. Cultured cells yielded isolated CD4+ T cells after 10 days. Two doses of BNT162b2 or mRNA-1273 vaccine were administered to participants. No antigens are known for them. Libraries were prepared by immunoSEQ multiplex PCR; TCRdb keeps only in-frame clonotypes and omits some of them. The sample yields approximately 66,000 clones, more than 60% seen once. The sequences come from CD4+ T cells from PBMCs cultured without peptide, collected after COVID-19 vaccination. The receptors here all came from a human donor who received a COVID-19 vaccine.

The CDR3 sequence is CASRGTGSGANVLTF. The CDR3 nucleotides read TGCGCCAGCAGGGGGACAGGTTCTGGGGCCAACGTCCTGACTTTC. V gene TRBV5-1 combines with J gene TRBJ2-6, with 8 bases lining up with TRBD1. The CDR3 is 15 residues long. The germline V gene encodes CDR1 SGHRS and CDR2 YFSETQ. Trimming at V came to 5 bases and at J to 1 base, leaving 2 bases not matched to a gene.

The rearrangement links TRBV29-1 to TRBJ2-3, with 8 bases that match TRBD1. The CDR3 is 14 amino acids. Germline assignment: CDR1 SQVTM and CDR2 ANQGSEA. V lost 5 bases to trimming and J lost 2 bases; unmatched junction nucleotides: 6. This chain's CDR3 is CSVSQGASTDTQYF. DNA of the CDR3: TGCAGCGTTAGTCAGGGGGCCTCCACAGATACGCAGTATTTT.

The CDR3: CATRQGQDSPLHF. CDR3 in DNA: TGTGCCACTAGACAGGGGCAGGATTCACCCCTCCACTTT. V and J are TRBV19 and TRBJ1-6; TRBD1 matches at 8 bases. The V gene end was trimmed by 10 bases and the J gene end by 8 bases; junction bases not matched to a gene: 7. Germline lookup yields CDR1 LNHDA and CDR2 SQIVND (reference sequence). The CDR3 runs to 13 residues. Full variable domain (remainder filled in from reference TRBV19 and TRBJ1-6): DGGITQSPKYLFRKEGQNVTLSCEQNLNHDAMYWYRQDPGQGLRLIYYSQIVNDFQKGDIAEGYSVSREKKESFPLTVTSAQKNPTAFYLCATRQGQDSPLHFGNGTRLTVT.

The chain carries TRBV24-1 and TRBJ2-5; no reliable D call. V was pared by 6 bases and J by 5 bases, with 9 bases between. The CDR3 is 12 residues long. Germline loops: CDR1 KGHDR, CDR2 SFDVKD. DNA of the CDR3: TGTGCCACCAGTCGCGGAGCGGAGACCCAGTACTTC. Residues: CATSRGAETQYF.